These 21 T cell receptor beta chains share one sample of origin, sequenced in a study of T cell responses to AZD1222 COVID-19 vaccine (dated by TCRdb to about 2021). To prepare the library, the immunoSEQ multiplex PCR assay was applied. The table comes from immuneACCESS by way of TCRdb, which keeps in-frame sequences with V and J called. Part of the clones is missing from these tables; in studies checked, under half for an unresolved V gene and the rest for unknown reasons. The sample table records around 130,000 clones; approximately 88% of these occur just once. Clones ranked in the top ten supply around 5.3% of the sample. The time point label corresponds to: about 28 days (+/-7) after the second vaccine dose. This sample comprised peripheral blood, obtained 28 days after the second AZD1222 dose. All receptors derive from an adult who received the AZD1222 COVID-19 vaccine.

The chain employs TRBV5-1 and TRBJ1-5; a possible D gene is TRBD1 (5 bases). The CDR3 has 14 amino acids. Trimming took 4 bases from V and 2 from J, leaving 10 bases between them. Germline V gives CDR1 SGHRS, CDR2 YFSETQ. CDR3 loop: CASSPGHGNQPQHF. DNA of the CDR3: TGCGCCAGCAGCCCCGGACACGGCAATCAGCCCCAGCATTTT. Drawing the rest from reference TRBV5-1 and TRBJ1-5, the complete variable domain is KAGVTQTPRYLIKTRGQQVTLSCSPISGHRSVSWYQQTPGQGLQFLFEYFSETQRNKGNFPGRFSGRQFSNSRSEMNVSTLELGDSALYLCASSPGHGNQPQHFGDGTRLSIL.

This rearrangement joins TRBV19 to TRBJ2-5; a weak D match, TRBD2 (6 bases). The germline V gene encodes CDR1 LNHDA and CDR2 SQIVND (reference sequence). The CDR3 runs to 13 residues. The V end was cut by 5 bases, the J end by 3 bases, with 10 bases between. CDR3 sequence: CASSPGLEETQYF. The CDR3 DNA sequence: TGTGCCAGTAGTCCGGGACTTGAAGAGACCCAGTACTTC. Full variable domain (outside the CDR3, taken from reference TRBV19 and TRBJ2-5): DGGITQSPKYLFRKEGQNVTLSCEQNLNHDAMYWYRQDPGQGLRLIYYSQIVNDFQKGDIAEGYSVSREKKESFPLTVTSAQKNPTAFYLCASSPGLEETQYFGPGTRLLVL.

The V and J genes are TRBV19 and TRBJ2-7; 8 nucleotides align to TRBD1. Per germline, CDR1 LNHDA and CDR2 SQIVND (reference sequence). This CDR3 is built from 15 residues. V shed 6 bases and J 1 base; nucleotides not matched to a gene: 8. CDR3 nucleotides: TGTGCCAGTAGGACCGGGACAGGATTTTCCTACGAGCAGTACTTC. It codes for CASRTGTGFSYEQYF.

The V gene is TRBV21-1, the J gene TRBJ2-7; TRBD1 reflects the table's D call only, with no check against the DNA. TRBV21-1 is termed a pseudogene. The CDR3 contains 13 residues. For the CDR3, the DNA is TGTGCCAGCAGGAGGACAGGGGGCTACGAGCAGTACTTC. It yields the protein CASRRTGGYEQYF.

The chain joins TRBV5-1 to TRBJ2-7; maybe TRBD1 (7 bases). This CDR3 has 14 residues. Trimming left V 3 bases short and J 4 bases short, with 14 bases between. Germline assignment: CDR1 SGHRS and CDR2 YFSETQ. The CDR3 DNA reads TGCGCCAGCAGCTACGCGGGACAGATATACGAGCAGTACTTC. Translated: CASSYAGQIYEQYF.

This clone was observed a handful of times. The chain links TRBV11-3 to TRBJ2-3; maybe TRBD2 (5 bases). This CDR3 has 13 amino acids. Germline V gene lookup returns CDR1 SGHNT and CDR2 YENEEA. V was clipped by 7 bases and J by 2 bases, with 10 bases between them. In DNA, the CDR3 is TGTGCCAGCAAAGCGGATAACACAGATACGCAGTATTTT. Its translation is CASKADNTDTQYF.

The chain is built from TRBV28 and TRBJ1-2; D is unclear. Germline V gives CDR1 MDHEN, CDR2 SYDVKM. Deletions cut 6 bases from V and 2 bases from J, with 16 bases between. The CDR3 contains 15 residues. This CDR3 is CASRSLSHRNYGYTF. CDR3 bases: TGTGCCAGCAGATCCCTCTCCCACAGAAACTATGGCTACACCTTC.

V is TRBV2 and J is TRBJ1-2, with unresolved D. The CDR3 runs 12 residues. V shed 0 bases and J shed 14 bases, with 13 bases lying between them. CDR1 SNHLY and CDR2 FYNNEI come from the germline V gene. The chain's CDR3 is CASSEALGFGTF. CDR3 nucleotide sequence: TGTGCCAGCAGTGAAGCGCTAGGGTTCGGGACCTTC.

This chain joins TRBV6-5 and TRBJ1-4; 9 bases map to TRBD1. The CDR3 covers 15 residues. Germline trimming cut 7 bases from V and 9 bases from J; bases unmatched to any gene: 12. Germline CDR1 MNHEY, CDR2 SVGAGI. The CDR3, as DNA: TGTGCCAGCAAACTTACCGGGACAGGGACCAAAAAACTGTTTTTT. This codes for CASKLTGTGTKKLFF.

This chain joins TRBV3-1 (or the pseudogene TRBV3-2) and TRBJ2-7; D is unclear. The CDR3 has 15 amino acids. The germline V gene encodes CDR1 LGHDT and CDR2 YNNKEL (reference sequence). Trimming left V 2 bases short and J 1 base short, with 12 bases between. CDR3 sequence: CASSQTLVESYEQYF. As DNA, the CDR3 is TGTGCCAGCAGCCAAACGCTGGTAGAATCCTACGAGCAGTACTTC.

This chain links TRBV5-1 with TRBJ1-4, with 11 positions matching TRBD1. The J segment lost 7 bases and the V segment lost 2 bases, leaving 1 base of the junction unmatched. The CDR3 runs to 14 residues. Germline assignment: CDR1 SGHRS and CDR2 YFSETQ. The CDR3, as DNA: TGCGCCAGCAGCTTTGGACAGGGGGCTGAAAAACTGTTTTTT. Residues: CASSFGQGAEKLFF.

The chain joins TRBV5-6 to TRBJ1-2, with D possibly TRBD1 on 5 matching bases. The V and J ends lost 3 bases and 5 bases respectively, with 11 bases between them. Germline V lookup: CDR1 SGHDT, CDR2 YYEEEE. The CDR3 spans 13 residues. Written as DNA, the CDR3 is TGTGCCAGCAGCTCCCCGGGGGGGTATGGCTACACCTTC. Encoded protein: CASSSPGGYGYTF.

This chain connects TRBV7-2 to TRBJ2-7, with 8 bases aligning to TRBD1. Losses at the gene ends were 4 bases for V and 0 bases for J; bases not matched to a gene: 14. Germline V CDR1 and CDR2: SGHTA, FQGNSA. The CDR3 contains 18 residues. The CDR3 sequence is CASSSGGGQGWSSYEQYF. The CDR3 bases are TGTGCCAGCAGCTCAGGAGGAGGACAGGGCTGGAGCTCCTACGAGCAGTACTTC.

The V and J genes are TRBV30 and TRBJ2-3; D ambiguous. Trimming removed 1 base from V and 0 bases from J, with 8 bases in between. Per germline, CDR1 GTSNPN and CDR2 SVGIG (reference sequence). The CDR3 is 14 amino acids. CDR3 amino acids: CAWSGFVSTDTQYF. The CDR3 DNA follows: TGTGCCTGGAGTGGATTCGTGAGCACAGATACGCAGTATTTT. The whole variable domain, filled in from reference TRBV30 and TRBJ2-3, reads SQTIHQWPATLVQPVGSPLSLECTVEGTSNPNLYWYRQAAGRGLQLLFYSVGIGQISSEVPQNLSASRPQDRQFILSSKKLLLSDSGFYLCAWSGFVSTDTQYFGPGTRLTVL.

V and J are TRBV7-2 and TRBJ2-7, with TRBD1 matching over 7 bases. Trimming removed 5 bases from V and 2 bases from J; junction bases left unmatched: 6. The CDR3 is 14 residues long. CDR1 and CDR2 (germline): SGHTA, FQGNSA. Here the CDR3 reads CASSVTGLTYEQYF. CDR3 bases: TGTGCCAGCAGCGTGACAGGGCTTACCTACGAGCAGTACTTC.

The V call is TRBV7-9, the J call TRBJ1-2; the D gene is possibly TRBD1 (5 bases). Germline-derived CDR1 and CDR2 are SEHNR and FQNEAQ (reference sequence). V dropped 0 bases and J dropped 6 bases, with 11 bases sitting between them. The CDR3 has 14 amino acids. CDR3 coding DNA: TGTGCCAGCAGCTTAGCTACCGGGACGCATGGCTACACCTTC. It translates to CASSLATGTHGYTF.

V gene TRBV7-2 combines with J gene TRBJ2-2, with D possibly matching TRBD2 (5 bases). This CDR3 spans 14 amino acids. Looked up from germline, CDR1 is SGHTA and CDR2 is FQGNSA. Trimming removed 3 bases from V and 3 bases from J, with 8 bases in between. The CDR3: CASSFGRDTGELFF. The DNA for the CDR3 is TGTGCCAGCAGCTTCGGGCGGGACACCGGGGAGCTGTTTTTT.

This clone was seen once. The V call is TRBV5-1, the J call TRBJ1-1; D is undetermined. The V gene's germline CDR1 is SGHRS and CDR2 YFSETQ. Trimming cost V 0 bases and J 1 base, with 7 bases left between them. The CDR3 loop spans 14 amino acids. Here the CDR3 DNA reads TGCGCCAGCAGCTTGGGCAGGCGGAACACTGAAGCTTTCTTT. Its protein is CASSLGRRNTEAFF.

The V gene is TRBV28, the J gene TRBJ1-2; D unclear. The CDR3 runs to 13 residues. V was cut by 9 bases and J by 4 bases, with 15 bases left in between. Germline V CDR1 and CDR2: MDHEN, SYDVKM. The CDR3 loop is CASFRLFGYGYTF. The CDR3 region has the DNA TGTGCCAGTTTTCGGCTATTTGGCTATGGCTACACCTTC.

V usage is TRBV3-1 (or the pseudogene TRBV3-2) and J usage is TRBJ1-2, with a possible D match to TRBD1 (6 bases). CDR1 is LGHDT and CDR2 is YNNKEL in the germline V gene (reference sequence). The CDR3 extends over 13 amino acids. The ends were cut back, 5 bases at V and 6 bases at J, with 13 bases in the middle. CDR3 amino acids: CASSARPGDGYTF. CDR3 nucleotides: TGTGCCAGCAGCGCGAGGCCAGGGGATGGCTACACCTTC.

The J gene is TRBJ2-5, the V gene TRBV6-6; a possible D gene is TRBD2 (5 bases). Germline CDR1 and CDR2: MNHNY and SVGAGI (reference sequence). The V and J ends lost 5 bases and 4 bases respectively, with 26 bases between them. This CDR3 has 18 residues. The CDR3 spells CASSPFTPAALSGETQYF. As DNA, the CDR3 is TGTGCCAGCAGTCCCTTCACCCCAGCGGCCTTAAGCGGAGAGACCCAGTACTTC.